This T cell receptor beta chain was documented in a study of blood T cell repertoires in COVID-19 (dated by TCRdb to 2020 to 2022). About the full investigation: Collaborator samples came from the United States, Italy and Spain and covered acute and convalescent phases of COVID-19. The material from the prospective study consisted of cDNA or gDNA derived from T cells, B-cell-depleted T cells, or PBMCs. Deeply sampled blood TCRbeta repertoires from subjects exposed to, actively infected with, or recovered from COVID-19 were included in the dataset. The repertoires were released in a freely available public database meant as a resource for research on the immune response to SARS-CoV-2. The samples were drawn from two sources: the first 160 participants of the ongoing ImmuneRACE study, and 1,000 to 1,500 subjects contributed by 6 global collaborators. A de-identified subject ID, COVID-19 status, age in years and sex were almost always included in the sample metadata. Where available, HLA class I and class II types were taken from metadata supplied by the sample provider and were not determined by assay-based typing. Results and caveats for the whole study, not just this receptor: The amount of clinical and demographic metadata varied by source and participant and was provided uncurated.

Another Seattle source contributed samples from volunteer blood donors who had recovered from COVID-19. Whole blood was collected in K2EDTA tubes by collaborating institutions according to the institutions' own protocols. For TCRbeta analysis, collaborators shipped samples in one of three forms: frozen whole blood, isolated PBMCs, or DNA extracted from either of those sample types. The immunoSEQ Assay, a bias-controlled multiplex PCR, was used to amplify TCRbeta CDR3 regions from genomic DNA. Per the authors' processing: Within the assay, amplification of reference gene primers was used to estimate how many nucleated cells each sample contained. Sequence reads were collapsed and filtered to measure the absolute abundance of every unique TCRbeta CDR3 rearrangement. For each sample, productive Simpson clonality was calculated as the square root of Simpson's diversity index over productive rearrangements. TCRdb carries this immuneACCESS record with in-frame sequences only. Its versions omit some clonotypes, under half of them owing to an unresolved V gene in the studies checked, with the rest unexplained. V and J calls and clone size come straight from that table; D and trimming were deduced from the DNA. The sample records a few hundred thousand clones, about 90% of which are singletons. In total, the top ten clones hold roughly 6.7% of the sample.

About this clone: No antigen is known for it. No clone much larger than this one lies a single base away; base qualities are absent.

The sample consisted of peripheral blood. This receptor was obtained from a man aged 18-30 years who had recovered from COVID-19.

The CDR3 corresponds to CASSVATGATYEQYF. The DNA sequence reads TGTGCCAGCAGCGTAGCTACAGGGGCGACCTACGAGCAGTACTTC. The chain is encoded by TRBV9 joined to TRBJ2-7; 7 bases in between match TRBD1. At the junction V is shortened by 0 bases and J by 2 bases; bases outside the gene matches: 5. The germline V gene supplies CDR1 SGDLS and CDR2 YYNGEE. Its CDR3 holds 15 amino acids, cysteine through phenylalanine. Only the CDR3 DNA stays, 45 bases, in frame from base 1.